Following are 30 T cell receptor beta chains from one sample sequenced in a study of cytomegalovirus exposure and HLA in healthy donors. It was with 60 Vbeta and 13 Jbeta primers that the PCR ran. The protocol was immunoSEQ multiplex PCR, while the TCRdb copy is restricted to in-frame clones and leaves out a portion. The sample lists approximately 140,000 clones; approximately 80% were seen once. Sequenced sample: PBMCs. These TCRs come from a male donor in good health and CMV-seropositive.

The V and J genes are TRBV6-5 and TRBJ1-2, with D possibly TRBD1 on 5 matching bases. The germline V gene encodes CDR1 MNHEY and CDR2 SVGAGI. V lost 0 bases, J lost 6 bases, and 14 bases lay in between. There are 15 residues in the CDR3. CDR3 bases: TGTGCCAGCAGTTACTCCCCCCAGGGCTCTAATGGCTACACCTTC. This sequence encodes CASSYSPQGSNGYTF.

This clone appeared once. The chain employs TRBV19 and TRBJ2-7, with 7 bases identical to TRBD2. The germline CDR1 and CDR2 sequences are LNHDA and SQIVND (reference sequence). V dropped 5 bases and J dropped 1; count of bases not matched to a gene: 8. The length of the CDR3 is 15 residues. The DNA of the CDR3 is TGTGCCAGTAGTCCGGGGGGAGGGAGATCCTACGAGCAGTACTTC. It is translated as CASSPGGGRSYEQYF.

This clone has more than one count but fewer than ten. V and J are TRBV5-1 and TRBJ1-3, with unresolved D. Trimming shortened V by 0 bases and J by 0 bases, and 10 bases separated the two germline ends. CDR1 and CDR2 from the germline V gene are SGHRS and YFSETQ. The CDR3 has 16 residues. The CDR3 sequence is CASSLGSTNSGNTIYF. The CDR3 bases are TGCGCCAGCAGCTTGGGAAGTACTAACTCTGGAAACACCATATATTTT.

The CDR3 coding sequence is TGTGCCAGCAGTCAAACCAGGGGACAGCAAGAGACCCAGTACTTC. Its translation: CASSQTRGQQETQYF. The chain uses TRBV27 and TRBJ2-5, with 7 positions matching TRBD1. The V gene's germline CDR1 is MNHEY and CDR2 SMNVEV (reference sequence). Losses at the gene ends were 5 bases for V and 2 bases for J; bases not matched to a gene: 8. The CDR3 covers 15 residues.

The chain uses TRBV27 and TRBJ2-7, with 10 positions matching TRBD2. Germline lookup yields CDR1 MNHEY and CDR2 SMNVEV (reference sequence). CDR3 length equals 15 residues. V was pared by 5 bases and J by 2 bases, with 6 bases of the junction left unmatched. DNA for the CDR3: TGTGCCAGCAGTAAAGCGGGAGGGGATACCTACGAGCAGTACTTC. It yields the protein CASSKAGGDTYEQYF.

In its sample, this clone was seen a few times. CDR3 sequence (DNA): TGTGCCAGCAGCCCCAACTCAGATACGCAGTATTTT. Translation gives CASSPNSDTQYF. The chain employs TRBV6-1 and TRBJ2-3, with D unclear. V was cut by 6 bases and J by 4 bases, with 8 bases left in between. The CDR3 has 12 residues. Looked up from germline, CDR1 is MNHNS and CDR2 is SASEGT.

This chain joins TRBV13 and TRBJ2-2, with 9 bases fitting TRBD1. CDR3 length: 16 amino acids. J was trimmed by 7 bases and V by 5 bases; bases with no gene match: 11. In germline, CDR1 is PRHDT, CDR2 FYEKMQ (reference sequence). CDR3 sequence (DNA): TGTGCCAGCAGCCAGCAACCGGGACAGGGAAACGGGGAGCTGTTTTTT. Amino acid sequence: CASSQQPGQGNGELFF. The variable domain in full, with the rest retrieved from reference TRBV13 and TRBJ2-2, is AAGVIQSPRHLIKEKRETATLKCYPIPRHDTVYWYQQGPGQDPQFLISFYEKMQSDKGSIPDRFSAQQFSDYHSELNMSSLELGDSALYFCASSQQPGQGNGELFFGEGSRLTVL.

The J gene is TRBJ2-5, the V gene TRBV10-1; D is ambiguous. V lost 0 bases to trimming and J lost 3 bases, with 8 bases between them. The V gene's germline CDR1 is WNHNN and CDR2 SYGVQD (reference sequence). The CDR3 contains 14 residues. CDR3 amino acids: CASSESSGKETQYF. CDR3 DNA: TGCGCCAGCAGTGAGTCGTCGGGTAAAGAGACCCAGTACTTC.

The CDR3 DNA reads TGTGCCAGCAGTTCTCTGGGCGGGGCATACAATGAGCAGTTCTTC. This gives the protein CASSSLGGAYNEQFF. This chain joins TRBV27 and TRBJ2-1; TRBD2 might be the D (6 bases). The CDR3 has 15 residues. CDR1 and CDR2 from the germline V gene are MNHEY and SMNVEV (reference sequence). Trimming removed 4 bases from V and 4 bases from J, with 14 bases in between.

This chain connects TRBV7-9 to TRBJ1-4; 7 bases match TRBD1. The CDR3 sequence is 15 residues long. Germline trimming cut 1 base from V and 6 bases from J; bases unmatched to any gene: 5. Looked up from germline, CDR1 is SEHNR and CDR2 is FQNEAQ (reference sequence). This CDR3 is CASSLGTGLDEKLFF. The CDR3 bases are TGTGCCAGCAGCTTAGGGACAGGCCTTGATGAAAAACTGTTTTTT.

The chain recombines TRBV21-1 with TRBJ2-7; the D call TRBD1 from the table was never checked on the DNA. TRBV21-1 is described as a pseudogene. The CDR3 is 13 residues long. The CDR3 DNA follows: TGTGCCAGCAGCCAGACAGGGACTGGCGAGCAGTACTTC. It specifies CASSQTGTGEQYF.

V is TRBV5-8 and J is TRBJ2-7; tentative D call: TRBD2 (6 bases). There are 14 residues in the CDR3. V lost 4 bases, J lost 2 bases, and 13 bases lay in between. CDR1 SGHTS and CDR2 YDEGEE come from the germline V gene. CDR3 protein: CASSPGLRTYEQYF. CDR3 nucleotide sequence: TGTGCCAGCAGCCCGGGACTGAGGACCTACGAGCAGTACTTC.

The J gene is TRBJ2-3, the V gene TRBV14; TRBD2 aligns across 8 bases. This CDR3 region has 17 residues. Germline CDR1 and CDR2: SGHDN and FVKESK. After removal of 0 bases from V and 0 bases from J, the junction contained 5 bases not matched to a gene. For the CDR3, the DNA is TGTGCCAGCAGCCAAGATTACGGCGGGGGGAGCACAGATACGCAGTATTTT. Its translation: CASSQDYGGGSTDTQYF.

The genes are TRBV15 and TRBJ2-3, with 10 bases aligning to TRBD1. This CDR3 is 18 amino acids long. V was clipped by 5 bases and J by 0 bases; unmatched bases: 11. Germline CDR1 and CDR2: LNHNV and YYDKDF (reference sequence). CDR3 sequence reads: CATSLGDRGFHSTDTQYF. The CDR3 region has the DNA TGTGCCACCAGCCTGGGGGACAGGGGATTTCATAGCACAGATACGCAGTATTTT.

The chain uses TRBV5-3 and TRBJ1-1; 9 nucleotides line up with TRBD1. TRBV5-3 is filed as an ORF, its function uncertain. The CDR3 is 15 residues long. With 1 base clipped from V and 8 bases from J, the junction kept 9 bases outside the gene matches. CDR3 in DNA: TGTGCCAGAAGCTTGATGGGACAGGGAATCACCGAAGCTTTCTTT. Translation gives CARSLMGQGITEAFF.

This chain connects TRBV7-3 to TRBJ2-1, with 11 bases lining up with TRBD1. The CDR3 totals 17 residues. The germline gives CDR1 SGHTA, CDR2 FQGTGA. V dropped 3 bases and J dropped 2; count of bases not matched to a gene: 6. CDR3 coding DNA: TGTGCCAGCAGCTTGGAGCCGGGACAGGGGGCCTACAATGAGCAGTTCTTC. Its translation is CASSLEPGQGAYNEQFF.

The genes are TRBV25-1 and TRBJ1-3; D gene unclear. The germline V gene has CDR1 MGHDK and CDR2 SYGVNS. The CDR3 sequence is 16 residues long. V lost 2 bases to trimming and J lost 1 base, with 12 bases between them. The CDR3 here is CASSEMGGKSGNTIYF. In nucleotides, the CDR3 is TGTGCCAGCAGTGAAATGGGCGGGAAGTCTGGAAACACCATATATTTT.

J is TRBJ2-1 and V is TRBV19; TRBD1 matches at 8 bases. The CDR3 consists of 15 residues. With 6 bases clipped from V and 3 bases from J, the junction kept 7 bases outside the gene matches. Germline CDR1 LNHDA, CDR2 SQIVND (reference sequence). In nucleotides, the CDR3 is TGTGCCAGTAGCATACAGGGGGGCATCTACAATGAGCAGTTCTTC. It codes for CASSIQGGIYNEQFF.

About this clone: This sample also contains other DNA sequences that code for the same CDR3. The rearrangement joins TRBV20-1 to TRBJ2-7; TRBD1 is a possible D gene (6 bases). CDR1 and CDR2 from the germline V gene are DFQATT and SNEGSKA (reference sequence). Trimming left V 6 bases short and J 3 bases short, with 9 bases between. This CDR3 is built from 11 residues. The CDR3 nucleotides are TGCAGTGCAATACAGGGCTACGAGCAGTACTTC. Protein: CSAIQGYEQYF.

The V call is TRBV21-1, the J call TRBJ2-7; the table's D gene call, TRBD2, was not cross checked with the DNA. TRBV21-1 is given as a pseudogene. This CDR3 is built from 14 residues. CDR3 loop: CASSPSSADYEQYF. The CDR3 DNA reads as TGTGCCAGCAGTCCCTCTAGCGCGGACTACGAGCAGTACTTC.

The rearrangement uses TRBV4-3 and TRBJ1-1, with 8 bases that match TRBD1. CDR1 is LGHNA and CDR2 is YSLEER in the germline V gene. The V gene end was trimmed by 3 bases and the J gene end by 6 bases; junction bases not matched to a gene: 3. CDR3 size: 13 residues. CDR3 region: CASSHRGQPEAFF. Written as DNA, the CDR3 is TGCGCCAGCAGCCACAGGGGGCAACCTGAAGCTTTCTTT.

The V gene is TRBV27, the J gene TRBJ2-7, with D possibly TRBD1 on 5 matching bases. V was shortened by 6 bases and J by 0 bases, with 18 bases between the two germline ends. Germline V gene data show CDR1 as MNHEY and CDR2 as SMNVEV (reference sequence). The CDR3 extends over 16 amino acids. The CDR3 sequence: CASRATGTTLSYEQYF. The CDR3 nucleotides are TGTGCCAGCAGAGCTACAGGTACCACTCTCTCCTACGAGCAGTACTTC.

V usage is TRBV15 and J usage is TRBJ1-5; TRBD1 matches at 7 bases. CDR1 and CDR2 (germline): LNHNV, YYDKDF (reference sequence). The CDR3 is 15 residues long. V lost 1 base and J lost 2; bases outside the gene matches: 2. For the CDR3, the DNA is TGTGCCACCAGCAGAGTAGGGGGCCGCAATCAGCCCCAGCATTTT. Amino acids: CATSRVGGRNQPQHF.

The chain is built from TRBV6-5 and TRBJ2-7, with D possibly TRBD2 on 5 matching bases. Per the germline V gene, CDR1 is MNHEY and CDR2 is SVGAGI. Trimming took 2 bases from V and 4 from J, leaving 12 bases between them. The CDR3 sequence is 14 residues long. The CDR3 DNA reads TGTGCCAGCAGTTACGGGAGCCCCGGGTACGAGCAGTACTTC. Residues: CASSYGSPGYEQYF.

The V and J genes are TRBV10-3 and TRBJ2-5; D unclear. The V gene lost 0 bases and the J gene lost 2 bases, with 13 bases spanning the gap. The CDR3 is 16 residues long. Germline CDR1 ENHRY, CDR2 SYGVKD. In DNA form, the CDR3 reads TGTGCCATCAGTGAGTCTGTAATGCAGTCACAAGAGACCCAGTACTTC. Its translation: CAISESVMQSQETQYF.

As DNA, the CDR3 is TGTGCCAGCAGCTTCCAGGGGGCCTTTGGGGCCAACGTCCTGACTTTC. It codes for CASSFQGAFGANVLTF. The rearrangement uses TRBV5-5 and TRBJ2-6, with TRBD1 matching over 8 bases. V was pared by 2 bases and J by 3 bases, with 4 bases of the junction left unmatched. CDR3 length equals 16 residues. Germline-derived CDR1 and CDR2 are SGHKS and YYEKEE (reference sequence).

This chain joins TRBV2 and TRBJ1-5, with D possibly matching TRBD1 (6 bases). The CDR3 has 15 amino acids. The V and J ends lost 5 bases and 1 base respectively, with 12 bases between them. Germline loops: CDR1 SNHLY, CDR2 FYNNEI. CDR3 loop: CASSPQGSSNQPQHF. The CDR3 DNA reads TGTGCCAGCAGTCCACAGGGATCAAGCAATCAGCCCCAGCATTTT.

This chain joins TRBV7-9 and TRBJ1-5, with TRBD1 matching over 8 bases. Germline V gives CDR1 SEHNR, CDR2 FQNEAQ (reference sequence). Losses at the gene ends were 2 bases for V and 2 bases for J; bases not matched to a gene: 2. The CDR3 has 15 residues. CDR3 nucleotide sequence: TGTGCCAGCAGCTTAACGGGACAGGGCAATCAGCCCCAGCATTTT. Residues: CASSLTGQGNQPQHF.

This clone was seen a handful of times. Written as DNA, the CDR3 is TGTGCCAGCAGCTTCCTGGCGGGCCAAGAGACCCAGTACTTC. Amino acids: CASSFLAGQETQYF. The V and J genes are TRBV7-2 and TRBJ2-5, with a tentative D call TRBD2 (5 bases). CDR1 is SGHTA, CDR2 FQGNSA, per germline. Trimming stripped 3 bases from V and 1 base from J, with 9 bases between. The CDR3 totals 14 residues.

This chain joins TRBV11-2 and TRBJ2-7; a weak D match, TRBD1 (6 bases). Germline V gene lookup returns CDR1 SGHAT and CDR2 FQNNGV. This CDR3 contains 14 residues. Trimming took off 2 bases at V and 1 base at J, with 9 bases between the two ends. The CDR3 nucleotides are TGTGCCAGCAGCTTACCCGGGACATCCTACGAGCAGTACTTC. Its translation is CASSLPGTSYEQYF. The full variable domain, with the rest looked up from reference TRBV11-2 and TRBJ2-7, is EAGVAQSPRYKIIEKRQSVAFWCNPISGHATLYWYQQILGQGPKLLIQFQNNGVVDDSQLPKDRFSAERLKGVDSTLKIQPAKLEDSAVYLCASSLPGTSYEQYFGPGTRLTVT.